The clone carrying this T cell receptor (beta chain) was observed many times. This record belongs to a study of T-cell reconstitution after alpha-beta-depleted transplantation in children. Germline V gene data show CDR1 as SGHDT and CDR2 as YYEEEE. The ends were cut back, 4 bases at V and 8 bases at J, with 15 bases in the middle. The CDR3 is made up of 13 amino acids. For TCRbeta, the library was prepared with unique molecular identifiers. TCRdb reanalysed the PCR reads using MiXCR and keeps one entry per CDR3 protein. The data show 640,000 or so distinct CDR3 sequences, approximately 17% seen once. This sequence originates from a human donor who donated a stem cell graft to a child with acute myeloid leukemia. The starting material was PBMCs from the stem cell graft donor, obtained from the stem cell graft. This chain joins TRBV5-6 and TRBJ1-2; D ambiguous. The CDR3 DNA follows: TGTGCCAGCAGCATTCAGGAGCCTCGAGGCTACACCTTC. The encoded protein is CASSIQEPRGYTF.